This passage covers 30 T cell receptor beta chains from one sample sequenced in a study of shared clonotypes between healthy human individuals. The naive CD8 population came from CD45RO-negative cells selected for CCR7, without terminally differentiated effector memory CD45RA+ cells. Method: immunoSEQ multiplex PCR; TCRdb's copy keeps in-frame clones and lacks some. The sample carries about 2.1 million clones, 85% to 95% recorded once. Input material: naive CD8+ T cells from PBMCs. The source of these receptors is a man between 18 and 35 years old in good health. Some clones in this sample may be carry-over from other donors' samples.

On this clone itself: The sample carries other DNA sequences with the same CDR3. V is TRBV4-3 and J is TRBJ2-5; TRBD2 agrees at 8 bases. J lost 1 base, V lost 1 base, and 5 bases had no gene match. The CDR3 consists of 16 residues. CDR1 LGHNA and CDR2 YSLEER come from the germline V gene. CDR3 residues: CASSQGLAGSQETQYF. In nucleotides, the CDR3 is TGCGCCAGCAGCCAAGGGCTAGCGGGTTCCCAAGAGACCCAGTACTTC.

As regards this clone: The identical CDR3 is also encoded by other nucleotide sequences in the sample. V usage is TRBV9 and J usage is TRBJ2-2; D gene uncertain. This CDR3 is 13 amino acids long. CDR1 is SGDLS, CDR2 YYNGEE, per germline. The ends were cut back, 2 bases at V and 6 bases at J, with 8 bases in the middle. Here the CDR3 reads CASSVLGAGELFF. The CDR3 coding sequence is TGTGCCAGCAGCGTTCTCGGTGCCGGGGAGCTGTTTTTT.

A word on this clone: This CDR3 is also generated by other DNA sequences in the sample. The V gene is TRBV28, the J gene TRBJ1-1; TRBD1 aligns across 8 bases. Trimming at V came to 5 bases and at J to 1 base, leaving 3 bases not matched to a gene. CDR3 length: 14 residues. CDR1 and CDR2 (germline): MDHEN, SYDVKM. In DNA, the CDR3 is TGTGCCAGCAGTCCAGGGGGCGAGAACACTGAAGCTTTCTTT. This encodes CASSPGGENTEAFF.

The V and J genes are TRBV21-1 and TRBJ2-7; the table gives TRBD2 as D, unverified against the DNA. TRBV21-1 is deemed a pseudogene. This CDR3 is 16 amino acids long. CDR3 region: CASSTQGLVSTYEQYF. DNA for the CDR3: TGTGCCAGCAGCACACAGGGACTAGTTTCTACCTACGAGCAGTACTTC.

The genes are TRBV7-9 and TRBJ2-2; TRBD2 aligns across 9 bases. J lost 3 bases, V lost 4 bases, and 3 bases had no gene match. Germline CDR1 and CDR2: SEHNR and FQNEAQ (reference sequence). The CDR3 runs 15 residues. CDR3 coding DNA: TGTGCCAGCAGCTCTAGCGGGAAGCACACCGGGGAGCTGTTTTTT. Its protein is CASSSSGKHTGELFF.

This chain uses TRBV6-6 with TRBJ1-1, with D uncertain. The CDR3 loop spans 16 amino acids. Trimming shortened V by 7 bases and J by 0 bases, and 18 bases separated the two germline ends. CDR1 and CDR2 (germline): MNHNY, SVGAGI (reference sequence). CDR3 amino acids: CASNSYMTSVNTEAFF. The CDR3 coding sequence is TGTGCCAGCAACTCATATATGACTTCAGTGAACACTGAAGCTTTCTTT.

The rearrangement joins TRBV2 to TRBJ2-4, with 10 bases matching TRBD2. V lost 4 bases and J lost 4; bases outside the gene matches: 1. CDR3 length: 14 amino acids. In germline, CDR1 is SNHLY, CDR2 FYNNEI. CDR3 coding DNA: TGTGCCAGCAGTGGGACTAGCGGTAAAAACATTCAGTACTTC. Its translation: CASSGTSGKNIQYF.

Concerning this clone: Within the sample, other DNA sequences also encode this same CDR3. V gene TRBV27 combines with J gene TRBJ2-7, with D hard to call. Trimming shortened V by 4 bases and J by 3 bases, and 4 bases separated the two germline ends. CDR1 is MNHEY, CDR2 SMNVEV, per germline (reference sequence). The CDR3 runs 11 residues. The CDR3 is CASSSSYEQYF. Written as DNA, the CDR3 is TGTGCCAGCAGTTCTAGCTACGAGCAGTACTTC.

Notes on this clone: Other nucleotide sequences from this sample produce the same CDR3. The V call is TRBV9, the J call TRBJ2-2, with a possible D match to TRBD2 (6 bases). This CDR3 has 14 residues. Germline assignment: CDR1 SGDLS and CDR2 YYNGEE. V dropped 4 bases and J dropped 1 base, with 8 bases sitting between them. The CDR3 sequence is CASSSRENTGELFF. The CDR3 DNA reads TGTGCCAGCAGCTCGCGGGAGAACACCGGGGAGCTGTTTTTT.

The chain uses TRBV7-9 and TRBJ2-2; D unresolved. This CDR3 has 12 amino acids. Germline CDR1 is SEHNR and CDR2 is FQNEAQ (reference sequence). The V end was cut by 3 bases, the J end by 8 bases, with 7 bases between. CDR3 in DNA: TGTGCCAGCAGCTTTAAACCGGGGGAGCTGTTTTTT. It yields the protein CASSFKPGELFF.

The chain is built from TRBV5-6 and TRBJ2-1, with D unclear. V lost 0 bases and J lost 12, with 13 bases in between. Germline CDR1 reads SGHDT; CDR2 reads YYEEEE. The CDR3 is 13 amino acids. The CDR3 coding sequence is TGTGCCAGCAGCTTGGACTATCTTGCTGGGCAGTTCTTC. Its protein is CASSLDYLAGQFF.

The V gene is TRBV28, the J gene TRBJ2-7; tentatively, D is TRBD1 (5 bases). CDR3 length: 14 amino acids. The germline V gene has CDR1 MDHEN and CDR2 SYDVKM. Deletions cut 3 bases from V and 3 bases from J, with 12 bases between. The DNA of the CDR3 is TGTGCCAGCAGTTTCTTGCAGGGAAGCTACGAGCAGTACTTC. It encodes CASSFLQGSYEQYF.

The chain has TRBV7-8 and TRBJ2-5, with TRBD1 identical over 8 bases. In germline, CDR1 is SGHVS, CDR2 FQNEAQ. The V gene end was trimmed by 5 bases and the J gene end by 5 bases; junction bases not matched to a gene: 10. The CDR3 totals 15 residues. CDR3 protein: CASSLDRALRETQYF. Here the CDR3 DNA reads TGTGCCAGCAGCCTGGACAGGGCGCTTCGGGAGACCCAGTACTTC.

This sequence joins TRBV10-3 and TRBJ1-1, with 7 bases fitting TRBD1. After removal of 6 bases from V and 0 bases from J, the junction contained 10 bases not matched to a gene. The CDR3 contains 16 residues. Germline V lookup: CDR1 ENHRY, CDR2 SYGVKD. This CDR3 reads CAIRAGTASMNTEAFF. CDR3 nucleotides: TGTGCCATCAGGGCCGGGACAGCTAGCATGAACACTGAAGCTTTCTTT.

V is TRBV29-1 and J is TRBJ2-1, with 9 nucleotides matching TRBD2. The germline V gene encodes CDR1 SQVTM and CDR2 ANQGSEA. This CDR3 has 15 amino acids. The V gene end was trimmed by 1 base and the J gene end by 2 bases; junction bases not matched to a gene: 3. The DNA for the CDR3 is TGCAGCGTTGAAGTTCAGCGGGAGGCCTACAATGAGCAGTTCTTC. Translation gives CSVEVQREAYNEQFF.

The chain's CDR3 is CATTGQTYEQYF. CDR3 bases: TGTGCCACCACCGGACAGACCTACGAGCAGTACTTC. The chain joins TRBV6-5 to TRBJ2-7; TRBD1 might be the D (6 bases). The V end lost 10 bases, the J end lost 2 bases, and 12 bases lay between the germline ends. In germline, CDR1 is MNHEY, CDR2 SVGAGI. This CDR3 has 12 amino acids.

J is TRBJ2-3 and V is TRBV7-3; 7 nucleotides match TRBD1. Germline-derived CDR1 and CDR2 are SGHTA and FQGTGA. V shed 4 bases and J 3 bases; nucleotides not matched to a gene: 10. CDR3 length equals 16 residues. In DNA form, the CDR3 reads TGTGCCAGCAGCTCCTCCGCGACAGGGAGAACAGATACGCAGTATTTT. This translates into CASSSSATGRTDTQYF. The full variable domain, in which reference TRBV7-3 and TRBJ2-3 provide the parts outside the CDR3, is GAGVSQTPSNKVTEKGKYVELRCDPISGHTALYWYRQSLGQGPEFLIYFQGTGAADDSGLPNDRFFAVRPEGSVSTLKIQRTERGDSAVYLCASSSSATGRTDTQYFGPGTRLTVL.

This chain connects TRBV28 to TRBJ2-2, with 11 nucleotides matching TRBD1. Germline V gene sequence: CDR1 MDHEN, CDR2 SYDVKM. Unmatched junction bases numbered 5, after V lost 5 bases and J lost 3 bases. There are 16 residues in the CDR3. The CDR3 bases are TGTGCCAGCAGTCCGGGACAGGGGGTTTACACCGGGGAGCTGTTTTTT. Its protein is CASSPGQGVYTGELFF.

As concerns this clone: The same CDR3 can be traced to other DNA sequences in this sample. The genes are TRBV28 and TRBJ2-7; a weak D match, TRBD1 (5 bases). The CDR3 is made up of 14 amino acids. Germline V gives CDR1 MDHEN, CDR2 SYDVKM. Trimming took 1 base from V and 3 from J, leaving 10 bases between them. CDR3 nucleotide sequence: TGTGCCAGCAGTTTATTGGGTAGGGGCTACGAGCAGTACTTC. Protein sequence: CASSLLGRGYEQYF. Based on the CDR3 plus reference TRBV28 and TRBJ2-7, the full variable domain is DVKVTQSSRYLVKRTGEKVFLECVQDMDHENMFWYRQDPGLGLRLIYFSYDVKMKEKGDIPEGYSVSREKKERFSLILESASTNQTSMYLCASSLLGRGYEQYFGPGTRLTVT.

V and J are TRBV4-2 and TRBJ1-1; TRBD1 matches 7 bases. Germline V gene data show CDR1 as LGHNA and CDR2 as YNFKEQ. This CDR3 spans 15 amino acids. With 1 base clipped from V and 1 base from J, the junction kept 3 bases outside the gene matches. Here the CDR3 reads CASSQGEGANTEAFF. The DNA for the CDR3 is TGTGCCAGCAGCCAAGGGGAGGGGGCGAACACTGAAGCTTTCTTT.

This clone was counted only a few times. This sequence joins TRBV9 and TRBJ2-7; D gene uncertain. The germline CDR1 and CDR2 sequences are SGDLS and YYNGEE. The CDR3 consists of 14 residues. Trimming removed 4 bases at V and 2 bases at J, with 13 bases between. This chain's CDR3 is CASSLFGSAYEQYF. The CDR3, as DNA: TGTGCCAGCAGCCTGTTCGGCAGTGCCTACGAGCAGTACTTC.

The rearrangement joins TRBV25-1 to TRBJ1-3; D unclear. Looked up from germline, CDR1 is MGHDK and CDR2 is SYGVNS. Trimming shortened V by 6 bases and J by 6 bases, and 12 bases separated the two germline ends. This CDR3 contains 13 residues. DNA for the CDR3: TGTGCCAGCAGCGCGGAGAATATAAACACCATATATTTT. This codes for CASSAENINTIYF.

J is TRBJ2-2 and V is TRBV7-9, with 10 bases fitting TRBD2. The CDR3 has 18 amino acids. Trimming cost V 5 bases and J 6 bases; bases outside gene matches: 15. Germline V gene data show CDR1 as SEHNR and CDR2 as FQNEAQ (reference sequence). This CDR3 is CASSPASASGSKAGELFF. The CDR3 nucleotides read TGTGCCAGCAGCCCCGCGAGTGCTAGCGGGAGCAAGGCCGGGGAGCTGTTTTTT.

Written as DNA, the CDR3 is TGTGCCAGCAGCTTATATCCGGAGACCCAGTACTTC. Amino acid sequence: CASSLYPETQYF. The chain carries TRBV7-2 and TRBJ2-5; D gene ambiguous. Trimming shortened V by 2 bases and J by 5 bases, and 6 bases separated the two germline ends. Germline CDR1 and CDR2: SGHTA and FQGNSA. This CDR3 is 12 amino acids long. Full variable domain (rest looked up from reference TRBV7-2 and TRBJ2-5): GAGVSQSPSNKVTEKGKDVELRCDPISGHTALYWYRQSLGQGLEFLIYFQGNSAPDKSGLPSDRFSAERTGGSVSTLTIQRTQQEDSAVYLCASSLYPETQYFGPGTRLLVL.

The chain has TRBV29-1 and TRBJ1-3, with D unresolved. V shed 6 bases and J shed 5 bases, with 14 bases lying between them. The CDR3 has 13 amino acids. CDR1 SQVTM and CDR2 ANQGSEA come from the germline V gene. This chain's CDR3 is CSVTSSRRNTIYF. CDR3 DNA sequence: TGCAGCGTCACCAGCAGCAGAAGAAACACCATATATTTT.

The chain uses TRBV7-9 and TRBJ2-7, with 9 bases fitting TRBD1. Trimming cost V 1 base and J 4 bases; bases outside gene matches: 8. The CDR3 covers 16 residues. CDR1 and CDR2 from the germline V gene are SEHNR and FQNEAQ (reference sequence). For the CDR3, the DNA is TGTGCCAGCAGCTTAGGAGGACAGGGGTTACGGTACGAGCAGTACTTC. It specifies CASSLGGQGLRYEQYF.

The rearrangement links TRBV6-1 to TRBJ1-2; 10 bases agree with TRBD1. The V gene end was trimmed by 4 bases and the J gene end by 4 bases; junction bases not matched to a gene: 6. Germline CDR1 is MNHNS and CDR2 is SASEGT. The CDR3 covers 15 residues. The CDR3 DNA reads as TGTGCCAGCAGTGGTTGGGACAGGGGAGTCTATGGCTACACCTTC. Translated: CASSGWDRGVYGYTF.

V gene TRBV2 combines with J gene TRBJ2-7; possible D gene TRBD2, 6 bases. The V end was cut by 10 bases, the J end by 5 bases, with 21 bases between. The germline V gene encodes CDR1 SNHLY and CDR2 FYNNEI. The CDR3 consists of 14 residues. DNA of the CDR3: TGTGCCACTGGAGGGCCTCCTCGGTCGAACGAGCAGTACTTC. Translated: CATGGPPRSNEQYF.

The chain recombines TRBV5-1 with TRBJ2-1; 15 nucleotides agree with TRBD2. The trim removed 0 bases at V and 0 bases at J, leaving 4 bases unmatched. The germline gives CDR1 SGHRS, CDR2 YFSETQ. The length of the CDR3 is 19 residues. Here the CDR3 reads CASSLEGLAGGSSYNEQFF. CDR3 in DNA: TGCGCCAGCAGCTTGGAGGGACTAGCGGGAGGAAGCTCCTACAATGAGCAGTTCTTC.

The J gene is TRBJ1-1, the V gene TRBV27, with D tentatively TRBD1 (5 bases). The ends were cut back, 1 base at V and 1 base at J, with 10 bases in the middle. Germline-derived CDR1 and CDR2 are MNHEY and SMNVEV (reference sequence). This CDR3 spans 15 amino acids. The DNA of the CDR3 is TGTGCCAGCAGTTTATGGGCGGGGGAGAACACTGAAGCTTTCTTT. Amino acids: CASSLWAGENTEAFF.